Listed here are 17 T cell receptor beta chains from one sample, sequenced in a study of CD8 T cells in Susac syndrome. Reverse transcription of about 0.45 to 1 ug RNA used random hexamers. A single record per CDR3 protein comes from TCRdb applying MiXCR to the immunoSEQ multiplex PCR reads. Of some 250,000 distinct CDR3 sequences listed, less than 96% are singletons. Sequencing was done on a sample of CD4+ T cells from PBMCs. The receptors were gathered from a human donor with Susac syndrome.

The chain recombines TRBV5-4 with TRBJ1-1; perhaps TRBD1 as D (6 bases). The V end lost 6 bases, the J end lost 7 bases, and 19 bases lay between the germline ends. The CDR3 loop spans 14 amino acids. CDR1 and CDR2 from the germline V gene are SGHNT and YYREEE (reference sequence). The CDR3 loop reads CASTSGGTPLEAFF. The CDR3 DNA reads TGTGCCAGCACCTCTGGGGGGACACCACTTGAAGCTTTCTTT. Using reference TRBV5-4 and TRBJ1-1 for the parts outside the CDR3, the full variable domain is ETGVTQSPTHLIKTRGQQVTLRCSSQSGHNTVSWYQQALGQGPQFIFQYYREEENGRGNFPPRFSGLQFPNYSSELNVNALELDDSALYLCASTSGGTPLEAFFGQGTRLTVV.

The chain combines TRBV18 with TRBJ1-2, with D perhaps matching TRBD1 (6 bases). In germline, CDR1 is KGHSH, CDR2 LQKENI. The CDR3 consists of 14 residues. V was pared by 3 bases and J by 8 bases, with 16 bases between. As DNA, the CDR3 is TGTGCCAGCTCACCCTCCGGTCCAGGGGTGGGCTACACCTTC. It yields the protein CASSPSGPGVGYTF.

V and J are TRBV7-9 and TRBJ2-5, with D perhaps TRBD1 (5 bases). Germline CDR1 and CDR2: SEHNR and FQNEAQ (reference sequence). V lost 6 bases and J lost 2, with 10 bases in between. CDR3 size: 13 residues. The CDR3 bases are TGTGCCAGCAGTCGACAGCCACAAGAGACCCAGTACTTC. Translating it yields CASSRQPQETQYF.

The chain couples TRBV7-8 to TRBJ1-4; TRBD1 agrees at 9 bases. The germline V gene encodes CDR1 SGHVS and CDR2 FQNEAQ. The CDR3 is made up of 19 amino acids. With 0 bases clipped from V and 6 bases from J, the junction kept 14 bases outside the gene matches. CDR3 loop: CASSLARTGGGQRHEKLFF. CDR3 coding DNA: TGTGCCAGCAGCTTAGCGCGAACAGGGGGCGGCCAACGCCATGAAAAACTGTTTTTT.

The chain combines TRBV19 with TRBJ1-5; the D is unclear. Germline-derived CDR1 and CDR2 are LNHDA and SQIVND (reference sequence). CDR3 length: 15 residues. Deletions cut 2 bases from V and 2 bases from J, with 10 bases between. CDR3 sequence: CASSITGNGNQPQHF. CDR3 bases: TGTGCCAGTAGTATAACGGGGAACGGCAATCAGCCCCAGCATTTT.

The V and J genes are TRBV18 and TRBJ2-5, with a tentative D call TRBD2 (6 bases). CDR1 and CDR2 from the germline V gene are KGHSH and LQKENI. Trimming took 3 bases from V and 4 from J, leaving 15 bases between them. The CDR3 consists of 15 residues. The CDR3 is CASSPRPGRGETQYF. CDR3 sequence (DNA): TGTGCCAGCTCACCCCGGCCCGGGAGAGGAGAGACCCAGTACTTC.

This rearrangement joins TRBV4-1 to TRBJ2-7; 14 bases match TRBD2. The CDR3 has 16 amino acids. V shed 3 bases, J shed 2 bases, and the junction held 3 bases outside the gene matches. The germline CDR1 and CDR2 sequences are MGHRA and YSYEKL. CDR3: CASSQGLAGAPYEQYF. The CDR3 DNA sequence: TGCGCCAGCAGCCAGGGACTAGCGGGAGCACCCTACGAGCAGTACTTC.

V gene TRBV6-6 combines with J gene TRBJ2-1, with unresolved D. The CDR3 runs 11 residues. Germline lookup yields CDR1 MNHNY and CDR2 SVGAGI (reference sequence). V lost 6 bases and J lost 9, with 9 bases in between. CDR3 residues: CASRGLSEQFF. CDR3 nucleotide sequence: TGTGCCAGCAGGGGCCTGAGTGAGCAGTTCTTC.

This rearrangement joins TRBV20-1 to TRBJ1-1; 10 nucleotides match TRBD1. Losses at the gene ends were 7 bases for V and 5 bases for J; bases not matched to a gene: 4. This CDR3 has 12 amino acids. CDR1 DFQATT and CDR2 SNEGSKA come from the germline V gene (reference sequence). DNA for the CDR3: TGCAGTGGCCCGGGACAGGGGACTGAAGCTTTCTTT. Translation gives CSGPGQGTEAFF.

This rearrangement joins TRBV2 to TRBJ2-5; 9 bases are a match to TRBD1. The germline V gene has CDR1 SNHLY and CDR2 FYNNEI. The CDR3 spans 15 residues. With 2 bases clipped from V and 4 bases from J, the junction kept 5 bases outside the gene matches. The CDR3 region has the DNA TGTGCCAGCAGTGAATACGGACAGGGGACAGAGACCCAGTACTTC. Encoded protein: CASSEYGQGTETQYF.

V usage is TRBV5-6 and J usage is TRBJ2-1, with unresolved D. CDR1 and CDR2 (germline): SGHDT, YYEEEE. CDR3 length equals 12 residues. V lost 1 base, J lost 5 bases, and 4 bases lay in between. The CDR3 coding sequence is TGTGCCAGCAGCTTGATAAACAATGAGCAGTTCTTC. Translated: CASSLINNEQFF. Drawing the rest from reference TRBV5-6 and TRBJ2-1, the complete variable domain is DAGVTQSPTHLIKTRGQQVTLRCSPKSGHDTVSWYQQALGQGPQFIFQYYEEEERQRGNFPDRFSGHQFPNYSSELNVNALLLGDSALYLCASSLINNEQFFGPGTRLTVL.

The CDR3: CANGEGNTGELFF. The CDR3 DNA reads TGTGCCAACGGAGAGGGAAACACCGGGGAGCTGTTTTTT. This chain connects TRBV28 to TRBJ2-2, with D perhaps matching TRBD2 (5 bases). The germline gives CDR1 MDHEN, CDR2 SYDVKM. V was pared by 10 bases and J by 2 bases, with 11 bases between. The CDR3 loop spans 13 amino acids. Variable domain in full (rest from reference TRBV28 and TRBJ2-2): DVKVTQSSRYLVKRTGEKVFLECVQDMDHENMFWYRQDPGLGLRLIYFSYDVKMKEKGDIPEGYSVSREKKERFSLILESASTNQTSMYLCANGEGNTGELFFGEGSRLTVL.

The V gene is TRBV30, the J gene TRBJ2-2; D is unresolved. CDR3 size: 13 residues. Trimming took off 2 bases at V and 4 bases at J, with 8 bases between the two ends. Germline V lookup: CDR1 GTSNPN, CDR2 SVGIG (reference sequence). CDR3 bases: TGTGCCTGGAGTCTTAGGGTCACCGGGGAGCTGTTTTTT. Its protein is CAWSLRVTGELFF. Supplemented by reference TRBV30 and TRBJ2-2, the full variable domain reads SQTIHQWPATLVQPVGSPLSLECTVEGTSNPNLYWYRQAAGRGLQLLFYSVGIGQISSEVPQNLSASRPQDRQFILSSKKLLLSDSGFYLCAWSLRVTGELFFGEGSRLTVL.

The chain recombines TRBV3-1 with TRBJ2-5; D not certain. CDR1 LGHDT and CDR2 YNNKEL come from the germline V gene (reference sequence). The CDR3 covers 11 residues. The germline V and J ends were trimmed by 0 bases and 7 bases, with 3 bases remaining between them. CDR3 in amino acids: CASSQEATQYF. Written as DNA, the CDR3 is TGTGCCAGCAGCCAAGAGGCGACCCAGTACTTC.

This rearrangement joins TRBV18 to TRBJ2-1; 11 bases are shared with TRBD2. Unmatched junction bases numbered 0, after V lost 3 bases and J lost 5 bases. CDR1 and CDR2 (germline): KGHSH, LQKENI. CDR3 size: 14 residues. The CDR3 DNA is TGTGCCAGCTCACCTAGCGGGAGGGACAATGAGCAGTTCTTC. Its translation: CASSPSGRDNEQFF.

This clonotype was seen a single time. The chain couples TRBV25-1 to TRBJ2-2, with D possibly matching TRBD1 (5 bases). V shed 3 bases and J shed 6 bases, with 8 bases lying between them. The germline gives CDR1 MGHDK, CDR2 SYGVNS. CDR3 length: 13 residues. CDR3 sequence: CASSDQGPGELFF. The DNA for the CDR3 is TGTGCCAGCAGTGACCAGGGCCCCGGGGAGCTGTTTTTT. The whole variable domain, filled in from reference TRBV25-1 and TRBJ2-2, reads EADIYQTPRYLVIGTGKKITLECSQTMGHDKMYWYQQDPGMELHLIHYSYGVNSTEKGDLSSESTVSRIRTEHFPLTLESARPSHTSQYLCASSDQGPGELFFGEGSRLTVL.

This chain links TRBV6-1 with TRBJ1-2; 8 positions agree with TRBD1. Per germline, CDR1 MNHNS and CDR2 SASEGT. The CDR3 covers 15 residues. The V and J ends lost 7 bases and 3 bases, in that order; junction bases with no gene match: 10. In nucleotides, the CDR3 is TGTGCCAGCACAAGAGACAGGGGCGATTACTATGGCTACACCTTC. Its protein is CASTRDRGDYYGYTF.